These T cell receptor beta chains were read from a single sample in a study of Graves' ophthalmopathy and Graves' hyperthyroidism. Each CDR3 protein gets one entry after TCRdb re-called the multiplex PCR reads with MiXCR. Of over 450,000 distinct CDR3 sequences listed, roughly an eighth were seen once; the top ten hold approximately 9.8%. The sequenced sample consisted of blood. Every receptor here comes from a woman aged 25 to 39 with Graves' ophthalmopathy. Both conserved end residues are part of each CDR3. D genes are given only for firm matches. Rows may omit the clone size; those that give it use once, few, many or a size class.

j_call	clone_size	d_call	v_call	cdr3_aa	cdr3_nt
TRBJ1-2	many	.	TRBV11-2	CASSVTRLDGYTF	TGTGCCAGCAGCGTAACACGGTTGGATGGCTACACCTTC
TRBJ1-1	many	.	TRBV12-3/TRBV12-4	CASSLVLRDTEAFF	TGTGCCAGCAGTTTAGTCCTAAGGGACACTGAAGCTTTCTTT
TRBJ2-4	many	.	TRBV15	CATSRDRGRANIKYF	TGTGCCACCAGCAGAGATCGGGGCAGGGCAAACATTAAGTACTTC
TRBJ1-1	many	TRBD1	TRBV12-3/TRBV12-4	CASSHTGGTEAFF	TGTGCCAGCAGCCACACAGGGGGCACTGAAGCTTTCTTT
TRBJ1-2	many	.	TRBV2	CASQVRANYGYTF	TGTGCCAGCCAAGTGAGAGCTAACTATGGCTACACCTTC
TRBJ2-7	many	TRBD2	TRBV4-1	CASSQDFLAGVYEQYF	TGCGCCAGCAGCCAAGATTTTCTAGCGGGGGTCTACGAGCAGTACTTC
TRBJ2-7	.	.	TRBV29-1	CSGRDSYEQYF	TGCAGCGGCCGCGACAGCTACGAGCAGTACTTC
TRBJ2-7	many	.	TRBV13	CASSPVQEGRYEQYF	TGTGCCAGCAGCCCAGTTCAGGAGGGCCGTTACGAGCAGTACTTC
TRBJ2-7	.	TRBD2	TRBV6-2/TRBV6-3	CASSYGLLERGMEQYF	TGTGCCAGCAGTTATGGCCTCCTAGAGCGGGGGATGGAGCAGTACTTC
TRBJ2-7	once	TRBD1	TRBV6-1	CASSRDREAYEQYF	TGTGCCAGCAGTAGAGACAGGGAAGCCTACGAGCAGTACTTC
TRBJ1-3	many	.	TRBV6-2/TRBV6-3	CASSYSQGGNTIYF	TGTGCCAGCAGTTACTCACAGGGCGGAAACACCATATATTTT
TRBJ1-2	many	.	TRBV6-1	CASSHLGGYGYTF	TGTGCCAGCAGCCACCTGGGGGGCTATGGCTACACCTTC
TRBJ1-2	few	TRBD1	TRBV30	CAWRGQGPYGYTF	TGTGCCTGGAGGGGACAGGGACCCTATGGCTACACCTTC
TRBJ1-1	.	.	TRBV12-3/TRBV12-4	CASNRGSEAFF	TGTGCCAGCAATCGTGGCTCTGAAGCTTTCTTT
TRBJ1-2	many	TRBD1	TRBV28	CASSPQGNSYGYTF	TGTGCCAGCAGCCCACAGGGGAACAGCTATGGCTACACCTTC
TRBJ2-7	many	TRBD2	TRBV10-3	CAIGGEVIYEQYF	TGTGCCATCGGGGGGGAGGTGATTTACGAGCAGTACTTC
TRBJ1-5	many	.	TRBV30	CAWSVQGGNQPQHF	TGTGCCTGGAGTGTACAGGGCGGCAATCAGCCCCAGCATTTT